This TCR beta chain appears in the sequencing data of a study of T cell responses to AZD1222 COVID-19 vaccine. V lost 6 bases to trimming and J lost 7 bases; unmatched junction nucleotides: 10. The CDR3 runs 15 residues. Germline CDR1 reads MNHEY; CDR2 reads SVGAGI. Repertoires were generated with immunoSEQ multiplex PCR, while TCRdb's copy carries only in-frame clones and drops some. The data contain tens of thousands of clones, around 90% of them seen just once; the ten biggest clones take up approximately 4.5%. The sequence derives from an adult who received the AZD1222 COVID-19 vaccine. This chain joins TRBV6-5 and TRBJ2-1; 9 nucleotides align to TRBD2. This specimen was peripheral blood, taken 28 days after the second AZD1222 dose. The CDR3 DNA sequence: TGTGCCAGCAGCTTTAGCGGGGGTTACTTAAATGAGCAGTTCTTC. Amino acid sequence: CASSFSGGYLNEQFF.